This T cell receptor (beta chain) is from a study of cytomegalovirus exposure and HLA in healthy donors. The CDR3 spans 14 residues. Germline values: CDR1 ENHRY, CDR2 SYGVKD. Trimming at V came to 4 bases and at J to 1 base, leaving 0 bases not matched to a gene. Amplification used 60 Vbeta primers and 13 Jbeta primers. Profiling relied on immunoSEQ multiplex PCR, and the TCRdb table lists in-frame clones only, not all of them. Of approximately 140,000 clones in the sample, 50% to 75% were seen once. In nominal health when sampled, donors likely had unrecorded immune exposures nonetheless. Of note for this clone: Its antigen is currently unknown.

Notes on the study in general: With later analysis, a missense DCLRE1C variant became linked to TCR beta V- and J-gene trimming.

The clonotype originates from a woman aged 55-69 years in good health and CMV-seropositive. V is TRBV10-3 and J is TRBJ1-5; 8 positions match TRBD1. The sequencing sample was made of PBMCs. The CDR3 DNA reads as TGTGCCATCAGTGGACAGGGGAGCAATCAGCCCCAGCATTTT. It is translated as CAISGQGSNQPQHF.